The sequence of this TCR beta chain was determined in a study of cytotoxic CD8 clonotypes in ibrutinib-treated CLL. Study at large: The patient breakdown showed more than nine relapsed/refractory and some 16 treatment-naive cases, with fewer than 18 IGHV unmutated.

General study results and limits: Public clonotypes, rarely seen, contracted or held steady on treatment. Exceeding age-matched healthy donors, baseline clonality also tracked the counts of circulating CD8+ T cells.

This table comes from immunoSEQ multiplex PCR, and its TCRdb copy is limited to in-frame clones, with some not included. The table shows approximately 330,000 clones, with 80% occurring only once. Comment on this clone: Its antigen is not identified.

The J segment lost 2 bases and the V segment lost 7 bases, leaving 11 bases of the junction unmatched. CDR1 and CDR2 (germline): SGHRS, YFSETQ. This CDR3 has 15 residues. The source is a human donor with chronic lymphocytic leukemia. The input for sequencing was PBMCs, taken before ibrutinib treatment. The chain combines TRBV5-1 with TRBJ1-1, with 7 bases that match TRBD1. Here the CDR3 DNA reads TGCGCCAGCCGGGACAGTCGGGGGGGCAACACTGAAGCTTTCTTT. It is translated as CASRDSRGGNTEAFF.